The clone carrying this TCR beta chain showed up many times. Its antigen is currently unknown. V was trimmed by 5 bases and J by 7 bases, leaving 15 bases between them. CDR1 is SGHTA and CDR2 is FQGNSA in the germline V gene. This CDR3 region has 14 residues. The sample originates from a study of T cell repertoires in cytomegalovirus infection. As for the study in general: Public TCR beta signatures marked donors with CMV infection and the matching HLA.

TCRdb reanalysed the reads using MiXCR and keeps one entry per CDR3 protein. The sample includes about 360,000 distinct CDR3 sequences, around 18% seen only once; the top ten take 7.5% to 9.5%. Notes on the study in general: Frequencies of public TCR beta families were cumulated, and this identified carriers of CMV plus the relevant HLA. The ex vivo response was dominated by HLA-C-restricted CMV-specific TCR beta clonotypes.

Sequenced material: PBMCs. The TCR originated in a human donor in good health (CMV status not recorded). Some clones in this sample may be carry-over from other donors' samples. The J gene is TRBJ2-1, the V gene TRBV7-2; D is perhaps TRBD1 or TRBD2 (6 bases each). CDR3 region: CASSPWGARNEQFF. The CDR3 DNA is TGTGCCAGCAGCCCGTGGGGGGCGCGGAATGAGCAGTTCTTC.